Below, one TCR beta chain is given with its context. Its antigen remains unknown. These data come from a study of blood T cells in healthy people across ages. The V segment lost 4 bases and the J segment 4 bases; nucleotides outside the gene matches: 6. Germline V gene data show CDR1 as SQVTM and CDR2 as ANQGSEA. The CDR3 sequence is 14 residues long. A second PCR of about 6 to 11 cycles used a sample-barcoded 5' primer and a J-beta primer mix. TCRdb called the 5' RACE reads again in MiXCR, with one record for every CDR3 protein. The sample lists about 400,000 distinct CDR3 sequences; 50% to 60% were seen once. Study-wide points: Among long-lived donors, naive CD4+ cells were more numerous and diversity higher than in aged donors.

This clonotype originated in a man aged 60 to 75 in good health. This chain links TRBV29-1 with TRBJ2-3; TRBD2 matches at 9 bases. Sequenced: blood. The CDR3 here is CSVARSGGPDTQYF. The CDR3 DNA follows: TGCAGCGTTGCGCGTAGCGGGGGCCCAGATACGCAGTATTTT.